These T cell receptor beta chains were read from a single sample in a study of radiation and T cells in renal cell carcinoma. The repertoire was sequenced with immunoSEQ multiplex PCR; TCRdb's copy has only in-frame clones and lacks some. The sample holds some 72,000 clones, more than 75% seen once. This sample comprised blood, obtained from a patient whose treatment included radiotherapy and nephrectomy. The receptors derive from a man aged 55 to 70 with renal cell carcinoma. Each CDR3 is given with its conserved first and last residue. D genes are given only for firm matches. Rows give clone size only sometimes, using once, few, many, or a class for an expanded clone.

clone size | J gene | D gene | V gene | CDR3 DNA | CDR3 protein
NA | TRBJ2-2 | TRBD2 | TRBV19 | TGTGCCAGTAGTATAAGAAGCGGGAGCGGTGCCGGGGAGCTGTTTTTT | CASSIRSGSGAGELFF
NA | TRBJ2-7 | TRBD1 | TRBV6-6 | TGTGCCAGCAGTTATACCCACAGGGGCTGGAGGAACGAGCAGTACTTC | CASSYTHRGWRNEQYF
NA | TRBJ1-2 | TRBD1 | TRBV19 | TGTGCCAGTAGAGTGGACAGGGACTATGGCTACACCTTC | CASRVDRDYGYTF
NA | TRBJ1-4 | NA | TRBV7-9 | TGTGCCAGCAGCTTAGATGGGGGAGTGACCAAACTGTTTTTT | CASSLDGGVTKLFF
NA | TRBJ1-2 | NA | TRBV18 | TGTGCCAGCTCACCTAACGAAGGGCCCGGATATGGCTACACCTTC | CASSPNEGPGYGYTF
NA | TRBJ2-1 | TRBD2 | TRBV18 | TGTGCCAGCTCACAACTAGCGCGGGAGCAGTTCTTC | CASSQLAREQFF
NA | TRBJ1-2 | TRBD1 | TRBV19 | TGTGCCAGTACCCCGACAGGGACGGGTGGCTACACCTTC | CASTPTGTGGYTF
NA | TRBJ2-7 | NA | TRBV19 | TGTGCCAGTAGTATAGCCCTAGGTCCAGATTTGCCCTACGAGCAGTACTTC | CASSIALGPDLPYEQYF
NA | TRBJ2-3 | TRBD1 | TRBV15 | TGTGCCACCAGCAGAGAGAAGGGACAGGTCGGACGAACAGATACGCAGTATTTT | CATSREKGQVGRTDTQYF
NA | TRBJ1-2 | NA | TRBV30 | TGTGCCTGGAGTGTTCGGGGTTCGGATGGCTACACCTTC | CAWSVRGSDGYTF
NA | TRBJ2-1 | NA | TRBV15 | TGTGCCACCAGCAGAGACACGTACAATGAGCAGTTCTTC | CATSRDTYNEQFF
few | TRBJ2-2 | NA | TRBV7-6 | TGTGCCAGCAGCTTACCCAGAGAAACCGGGGAGCTGTTTTTT | CASSLPRETGELFF
NA | TRBJ2-3 | TRBD2 | TRBV2 | TGTGCCAGCAGTGAAATAGCGGGAGTCGGCACGCAGTATTTT | CASSEIAGVGTQYF
few | TRBJ2-1 | NA | TRBV7-9 | TGTGCCAGCAACCCCCGGAGGGGGGAGGGCGGGGTGAATGAGCAGTTCTTC | CASNPRRGEGGVNEQFF
NA | TRBJ2-2 | NA | TRBV5-1 | TGCGCCAGCAGCTTCCCGCTGCAGCCGAACACCGGGGAGCTGTTTTTT | CASSFPLQPNTGELFF
NA | TRBJ1-2 | NA | TRBV18 | TGTGCCAGCTCACCCCAAAGCACAGTCTATGGCTACACCTTC | CASSPQSTVYGYTF
NA | TRBJ2-5 | NA | TRBV18 | TGTGCCAGCTCTCCGGGACTTATCGGGGAGACCCAGTACTTC | CASSPGLIGETQYF
NA | TRBJ1-5 | TRBD1 | TRBV10-3 | TGTGCCATCAGTGAACCGGGACAGGGGCAAAAAGGGATGCATTTT | CAISEPGQGQKGMHF
few | TRBJ1-3 | NA | TRBV5-4 | TGTGCCAGCAGCTTGGGGGGGAGGGGCCGCTCTGGAAACACCATATATTTT | CASSLGGRGRSGNTIYF
NA | TRBJ2-7 | NA | TRBV27 | TGTGCCAGCCGCCGCGGACAAGGCTCCTACGAGCAGTACTTC | CASRRGQGSYEQYF
NA | TRBJ1-2 | TRBD1 | TRBV6-1 | TGTGCCAGCAGACCTGAGACGGACAGGTCTGGCTACACCTTC | CASRPETDRSGYTF
NA | TRBJ2-7 | NA | TRBV20-1 | TGCAGTGCTGGAGCCTACGAGCAGTACTTC | CSAGAYEQYF
NA | TRBJ2-1 | NA | TRBV15 | TGTGCCACCAGCAGAGATGGTAGCGGAGGTAGGGGGCAGTTCTTC | CATSRDGSGGRGQFF
once | TRBJ1-1 | TRBD1 | TRBV7-9 | TGTGCCAGCAGCCCCCACCTGGCAGGGGGGGGGACTGAAGCTTTCTTT | CASSPHLAGGGTEAFF
NA | TRBJ2-7 | TRBD1 | TRBV7-2 | TGTGCCAGCAGCTCCGGGACAGGGGCCTACGAGCAGTACTTC | CASSSGTGAYEQYF
NA | TRBJ2-2 | TRBD2 | TRBV14 | TGTGCCAGCAGCCAACGGCTACCACTAGCGGGAGGGACCGGGGAGCTGTTTTTT | CASSQRLPLAGGTGELFF
NA | TRBJ2-5 | TRBD2 | TRBV6-6 | TGTGCCAGCAGGAGGACTAGCCAAGAGACCCAGTACTTC | CASRRTSQETQYF
NA | TRBJ2-4 | NA | TRBV15 | TGTGCCACCAGCAGAGAGGGGGCGGCCAAAAACATTCAGTACTTC | CATSREGAAKNIQYF
NA | TRBJ2-7 | NA | TRBV15 | TGTGCCACCAGCAGAGGGGGAGTTCACGAGCAGTACTTC | CATSRGGVHEQYF
NA | TRBJ2-1 | NA | TRBV4-3 | TGCGCCAGCAGCCATTCGCGGCTCCGCTCCTACAATGAGCAGTTCTTC | CASSHSRLRSYNEQFF
NA | TRBJ2-7 | TRBD2 | TRBV28 | TGTGCCAGCAGTTTAGTCCGGGTAGCGGGAGGAGGGGAGCAGTACTTC | CASSLVRVAGGGEQYF
once | TRBJ1-1 | NA | TRBV5-1 | TGCGCCAGCAGCCCCCGCGTCGGGAACACTGAAGCTTTCTTT | CASSPRVGNTEAFF